This T cell receptor (beta chain) was sequenced for a study of blood T cell repertoires in COVID-19. Across the study: The United States, Italy and Spain were the sources of the acute and convalescent COVID-19 samples. From T cells, B-cell-depleted T cells, or PBMCs came the material, which was cDNA or gDNA.

In the source study's methods: From reference gene primer amplification, estimates of nucleated cell counts were derived. The data were produced by immunoSEQ multiplex PCR, yet TCRdb's version contains in-frame clones alone and is incomplete. D and trimming were read from the DNA, whereas the V and J calls and clone size are those reported in that table. This table has roughly 350,000 clones, around 84% appearing once. With 3 bases removed from V and 9 bases from J, the gap between germline ends came to 11 bases. The germline CDR1 and CDR2 sequences are LNHDA and SQIVND (reference sequence). This CDR3 spans 12 amino acids.

The chain is built from TRBV19 and TRBJ1-1; D is ambiguous. The sequencing sample was made of peripheral blood. The TCR was taken from a woman between 18 and 30 years old with acute or convalescent COVID-19. DNA for the CDR3: TGTGCCAGTAGTATCCTCCGGGAAAAAGCTTTCTTT. Its translation: CASSILREKAFF.